This entry concerns a single TCR beta chain. Its target is unknown. An Oncomine TCR Beta short-read assay was used to sequence the DNA from cultured CD4+ T cells. MiXCR, applied by TCRdb to the PCR reads, yields one record per CDR3 protein. The sample has under 6,500 distinct CDR3 sequences, about 46% seen once. These data come from a study of vaccination and CD4 T cells after COVID-19. Across the study: Participants were administered two doses of either the BNT162b2 or the mRNA-1273 vaccine. Cultures serving as controls received a peptide pool (CEFX or HIV-1 Nef) or no peptide.

V dropped 0 bases and J dropped 1 base, with 9 bases sitting between them. The CDR3 runs to 15 residues. Germline V gene sequence: CDR1 MNHEY, CDR2 SVGAGI. Noted treatment: approximately 9-day PBMC culture with coronavirus spike peptide pools or control peptides (ViraFEST assay). Peptide pools at 10 ug/ml and IL-2 at around 10 IU/ml were added to cultures of a few million PBMCs per well. V is TRBV6-5 and J is TRBJ1-1; D is unresolved. Sequencing was performed on CD4+ T cells from blood, cultured in vitro. The TCR was taken from a human donor who had recovered from COVID-19. DNA for the CDR3: TGTGCCAGCAGTTACTCGACACAGTCGAACACTGAAGCTTTCTTT. Protein: CASSYSTQSNTEAFF.